The rows below give T cell receptor beta chains drawn from one sample of a study of T cells in Graves' hyperthyroidism and ophthalmopathy. TCRdb independently ran MiXCR on the multiplex PCR reads; one entry per CDR3 protein. Altogether under 350,000 distinct CDR3 sequences are present, roughly 23% being singletons, with the ten largest covering around 45%. Material: blood. The source of these receptors is a woman between 45 and 65 years old with Graves' hyperthyroidism. The CDR3 runs from the conserved cysteine through the conserved F or W. D genes are given only for firm matches. Some rows mark clone size as missing; the rest say once, few, many or name a class of expanded clone.

size: NA
V: TRBV6-5
D: NA
J: TRBJ1-5
DNA: TGTGCCAGCAGTAACACTCGTTTTAGCAATCAGCCCCAGCATTTT
CDR3: CASSNTRFSNQPQHF

size: NA
V: TRBV2
D: TRBD1
J: TRBJ1-1
DNA: TGTGCCAGCATCTCGAGGAACAGGGGGGGAACTGAAGCTTTCTTT
CDR3: CASISRNRGGTEAFF

size: many
V: TRBV20-1
D: TRBD1
J: TRBJ2-7
DNA: TGCAGTGCTAGAGAGGACAGGGACTACGAGCAGTACTTC
CDR3: CSAREDRDYEQYF

size: NA
V: TRBV28
D: NA
J: TRBJ2-3
DNA: TGTGCCAGCAGTTCATTAGCGGTCCCTGATTATACGCAGTATTTT
CDR3: CASSSLAVPDYTQYF

size: few
V: TRBV10-2
D: TRBD2
J: TRBJ2-5
DNA: TGCGCCAGCAGTGAGTCGACGACTAGCTGGTTTTTGGGGACCCAGTACTTC
CDR3: CASSESTTSWFLGTQYF

size: many
V: TRBV18
D: NA
J: TRBJ1-4
DNA: TGTGCCAGCTCACCGGGGGGGTTCCAAGCAACTAATGAAAAACTGTTTTTT
CDR3: CASSPGGFQATNEKLFF

size: many
V: TRBV7-9
D: TRBD2
J: TRBJ2-5
DNA: TGTGCCAGCACGTCTAGCGGGAGGCTAACACAAGAGACCCAGTACTTC
CDR3: CASTSSGRLTQETQYF

size: many
V: TRBV28
D: NA
J: TRBJ2-2
DNA: TGTGCCAGTGTATTACCGGGCCCTGGAGACACCGGGGAGCTGTTTTTT
CDR3: CASVLPGPGDTGELFF

size: NA
V: TRBV2
D: NA
J: TRBJ1-3
DNA: TGTGCCAGTACGTGGGGTTTTGGAAACACCATATATTTT
CDR3: CASTWGFGNTIYF

size: NA
V: TRBV5-1
D: NA
J: TRBJ1-2
DNA: TGCGCCAGCAGCTTGGCCGGGCCCGTCTCTAATGGCTACACCTTC
CDR3: CASSLAGPVSNGYTF

size: many
V: TRBV7-8
D: NA
J: TRBJ2-1
DNA: TGTGCCAGCAGCTTAGCATTATGGGAAAGGAATGAGCAGTTCTTC
CDR3: CASSLALWERNEQFF

size: NA
V: TRBV6-2/TRBV6-3
D: NA
J: TRBJ2-1
DNA: TGTGCCAGCGAAGGGACATCTTCCTACAATGAGCAGTTCTTC
CDR3: CASEGTSSYNEQFF

size: many
V: TRBV28
D: NA
J: TRBJ2-1
DNA: TGTGCCAGCAGTTTAGGAGGGACCAGCTACTCTGTCAATGAGCAGTTCTTC
CDR3: CASSLGGTSYSVNEQFF

size: few
V: TRBV4-1
D: TRBD2
J: TRBJ2-1
DNA: TGCGCCAGCAGCCACCCCAAGTTGCCCGGGAGGGCCGCAAATGAGCAGTTCTTC
CDR3: CASSHPKLPGRAANEQFF

size: few
V: TRBV28
D: TRBD1
J: TRBJ1-5
DNA: TGTGCCAGCAGTCCACGGACAGGGAAGGAACCCTATCAGCCCCAGCATTTT
CDR3: CASSPRTGKEPYQPQHF

size: many
V: TRBV2
D: TRBD2
J: TRBJ2-3
DNA: TGTGCCAGCAGTCAGCCCAGCGGGAGGACAGATACGCAGTATTTT
CDR3: CASSQPSGRTDTQYF

size: many
V: TRBV5-1
D: NA
J: TRBJ2-1
DNA: TGCGCCAGCAGCGAGACAGGTCGGACGGGGAATGAGCAGTTCTTC
CDR3: CASSETGRTGNEQFF

size: few
V: TRBV20-1
D: NA
J: TRBJ1-2
DNA: TGCAGTGCTAGAGACCCGCGGCGGAGCCTCGCTAACTATGGCTACACCTTC
CDR3: CSARDPRRSLANYGYTF

size: NA
V: TRBV5-6
D: NA
J: TRBJ2-7
DNA: TGTGCCAGCAGCTACTACGAGCAGTACTTC
CDR3: CASSYYEQYF

size: many
V: TRBV20-1
D: NA
J: TRBJ2-7
DNA: TGCAGTGCTAGAGATCCGCGGTCCTACGAGCAGTACTTC
CDR3: CSARDPRSYEQYF

size: many
V: TRBV28
D: NA
J: TRBJ1-1
DNA: TGTGCCAGCAGCCAAGGGGGTATTACTGAAGCTTTCTTT
CDR3: CASSQGGITEAFF

size: many
V: TRBV28
D: NA
J: TRBJ1-1
DNA: TGTGCCAGCAGCATTACAGGGTACAACACTGAAGCTTTCTTT
CDR3: CASSITGYNTEAFF

size: few
V: TRBV5-5
D: NA
J: TRBJ2-7
DNA: TGTGCCAGCATAAGCTCCTACGAGCAGTACTTC
CDR3: CASISSYEQYF

size: many
V: TRBV6-1
D: NA
J: TRBJ2-3
DNA: TGTGCCAGCAGTCAAATAGATACGCAGTATTTT
CDR3: CASSQIDTQYF

size: few
V: TRBV19
D: TRBD1
J: TRBJ1-5
DNA: TGTGCCAGTAGTATAAGGAGCCAGGGGGCGAATCAGCCCCAGCATTTT
CDR3: CASSIRSQGANQPQHF

size: many
V: TRBV9
D: TRBD2
J: TRBJ2-7
DNA: TGTGCCAGCAGCGTCGGAGCGGGGGATTCCTACGAGCAGTACTTC
CDR3: CASSVGAGDSYEQYF

size: few
V: TRBV4-1
D: NA
J: TRBJ2-7
DNA: TGCGCCAGCAGCCAATCCAGACAGCCTTCCTACGAGCAGTACTTC
CDR3: CASSQSRQPSYEQYF

size: many
V: TRBV18
D: NA
J: TRBJ2-7
DNA: TGTGCCAGCTCACCACGAAGGGGAACGTCGTACGAGCAGTACTTC
CDR3: CASSPRRGTSYEQYF

size: medium-sized
V: TRBV7-3
D: TRBD1
J: TRBJ2-3
DNA: TGTGCCAGCAGCGCCAGACAGGGGGGGAGCACAGATACGCAGTATTTT
CDR3: CASSARQGGSTDTQYF

size: many
V: TRBV12-3/TRBV12-4
D: NA
J: TRBJ1-1
DNA: TGTGCCAGCAGTTTAAGAGACACAGGAACTGAAGCTTTCTTT
CDR3: CASSLRDTGTEAFF

size: NA
V: TRBV15
D: TRBD1
J: TRBJ1-1
DNA: TGTGCCACCAGCGGAAGGGGGCCCGAAGCTTTCTTT
CDR3: CATSGRGPEAFF

size: many
V: TRBV11-3
D: NA
J: TRBJ1-1
DNA: TGTGCCAGCAGCCACGGACAGAGGAACACTGAAGCTTTCTTT
CDR3: CASSHGQRNTEAFF

size: many
V: TRBV27
D: NA
J: TRBJ1-2
DNA: TGTGCCACCTCAGACAGTATTACTAACTATGGCTACACCTTC
CDR3: CATSDSITNYGYTF

size: once
V: TRBV6-2/TRBV6-3
D: TRBD1
J: TRBJ1-6
DNA: TGTGCCAGCGGAAGACAGGGGTATTCACCCCTCCACTTT
CDR3: CASGRQGYSPLHF

size: many
V: TRBV6-1
D: TRBD2
J: TRBJ2-2
DNA: TGTGCCAGCAGAATTTTCGGGGGGGCGAACACCGGGGAGCTGTTTTTT
CDR3: CASRIFGGANTGELFF

size: many
V: TRBV29-1
D: TRBD1
J: TRBJ1-5
DNA: TGCAGCGTCACGACAGGGTCGGGCAATCAGCCCCAGCATTTT
CDR3: CSVTTGSGNQPQHF

size: NA
V: TRBV11-2
D: TRBD1
J: TRBJ1-3
DNA: TGTGCCAGCAGCGACCGACAGGGGTTCGTCGGAAACACCATATATTTT
CDR3: CASSDRQGFVGNTIYF

size: many
V: TRBV3-1
D: NA
J: TRBJ1-5
DNA: TGTGCCAGCAGCCAAGATGTGGGGCGCGGTCAGCCCCAGCATTTT
CDR3: CASSQDVGRGQPQHF

size: NA
V: TRBV18
D: TRBD1
J: TRBJ2-3
DNA: TGTGCCAGCCCACGAGGGGGCAACACAGATACGCAGTATTTT
CDR3: CASPRGGNTDTQYF

size: many
V: TRBV20-1
D: TRBD2
J: TRBJ2-3
DNA: TGCAGTGCAGCTAGCGGGGGTACAGATACGCAGTATTTT
CDR3: CSAASGGTDTQYF

size: NA
V: TRBV11-2
D: NA
J: TRBJ2-5
DNA: TGTGCCAGCAGCTTACGACGGGCACGGGAGACCCAGTACTTC
CDR3: CASSLRRARETQYF

size: NA
V: TRBV3-1
D: NA
J: TRBJ2-7
DNA: TGTGCCAGCAGCCAACAGGGGGGAGGATACGAGCAGTACTTC
CDR3: CASSQQGGGYEQYF